This T cell receptor beta chain was identified in a study of T cell changes during pregnancy in multiple sclerosis. Clones were read by immunoSEQ multiplex PCR, and TCRdb kept only the in-frame ones, dropping some. Here the sample spans about 120,000 clones, over 85% being singletons. The V gene's germline CDR1 is LNHDA and CDR2 SQIVND (reference sequence). This CDR3 region has 17 residues. The J segment lost 4 bases and the V segment lost 4 bases, leaving 13 bases of the junction unmatched. This chain joins TRBV19 and TRBJ2-1; TRBD2 matches at 7 bases. The receptor was isolated from a female donor with multiple sclerosis, enrolled in a pregnancy study. The specimen was peripheral blood, collected before pregnancy. The CDR3 sequence: CASSTLLTGTTYNEQFF. The CDR3, as DNA: TGTGCCAGTAGTACACTCCTTACCGGGACTACGTACAATGAGCAGTTCTTC.